The clone carrying this T cell receptor (beta chain) was counted between two and nine times. How the authors handled the data: Reference gene primer amplification gave nucleated cell count estimates. Sequenced by immunoSEQ multiplex PCR; TCRdb stores in-frame clones only, minus some. For V, J and clone size, that table is used; D and trimming come from the DNA. The table has approximately 400,000 clones, around 87% seen once. The data originate from a study of blood T cell repertoires in COVID-19. Study context: T cells, B-cell-depleted T cells, or PBMCs supplied cDNA or gDNA.

CDR3 size: 14 residues. Germline loops: CDR1 GTSNPN, CDR2 SVGIG (reference sequence). Trimming cost V 8 bases and J 3 bases; bases outside gene matches: 11. The origin of this receptor is a man under 40 who had recovered from COVID-19. The sequenced sample consisted of PBMCs or T cells enriched from blood (not recorded which). The J gene is TRBJ1-2, the V gene TRBV30; TRBD1 aligns across 8 bases. As DNA, the CDR3 is TGTGCCGAAAGAAAGCAGGGGGCGTACTATGGCTACACCTTC. Its protein product is CAERKQGAYYGYTF.